Below, 18 T cell receptor beta chains from the same sample are listed, as sequenced in a study of vaccination effects on CD4 cells after COVID-19. For these TCRs, the target antigens are not known. Method: immunoSEQ multiplex PCR; TCRdb's copy keeps in-frame clones and lacks some. The top ten clones hold approximately 22% of a sample with more than 60,000 clones, under 80% of them seen once. Investigators separated out CD4+ T cells once around 9 days of culture had passed. The sequencing here drew on CD4+ T cells from PBMCs cultured without peptide, taken before COVID-19 vaccination. The source is a human donor who had a prior SARS-CoV-2 infection.

This clone was recorded only once. The rearrangement links TRBV2 to TRBJ2-7; weak D call: TRBD2 (6 bases). The CDR3 sequence is 12 residues long. CDR1 is SNHLY and CDR2 is FYNNEI in the germline V gene. V was clipped by 6 bases and J by 6 bases, with 12 bases between them. The CDR3 region is CASSGTGGEQYF. CDR3 nucleotide sequence: TGTGCCAGCAGCGGTACCGGGGGCGAGCAGTACTTC.

The V and J genes are TRBV6-1 and TRBJ2-2; 9 bases match TRBD2. CDR1 is MNHNS and CDR2 is SASEGT in the germline V gene. The CDR3 sequence is 15 residues long. The junction had 6 bases not matched to a gene; V was cut back by 3 bases and J by 7 bases. CDR3: CASSESAGGIGELFF. In DNA form, the CDR3 reads TGTGCCAGCAGTGAGTCAGCGGGAGGAATCGGGGAGCTGTTTTTT.

V is TRBV4-3 and J is TRBJ1-3, with 10 bases fitting TRBD1. With 4 bases clipped from V and 1 base from J, the junction kept 10 bases outside the gene matches. This CDR3 has 18 residues. Germline CDR1 and CDR2: LGHNA and YSLEER. The CDR3 DNA follows: TGCGCCAGCAGCCTTATGGCTGGACAGGGGGTATCTGGAAACACCATATATTTT. Translation: CASSLMAGQGVSGNTIYF.

This clone has only a few counts. V is TRBV3-1 (or the pseudogene TRBV3-2) and J is TRBJ1-1, with TRBD1 matching over 9 bases. The J segment lost 5 bases and the V segment lost 3 bases, leaving 4 bases of the junction unmatched. This CDR3 region has 14 residues. Germline-derived CDR1 and CDR2 are LGHDT and YNNKEL (reference sequence). This CDR3 is CASSHEGQGTEAFF. Here the CDR3 DNA reads TGTGCCAGCAGCCATGAAGGACAGGGGACTGAAGCTTTCTTT.

This chain connects TRBV7-2 to TRBJ2-1, with TRBD1 matching over 9 bases. Germline V CDR1 and CDR2: SGHTA, FQGNSA. The CDR3 extends over 15 amino acids. Trimming at V came to 4 bases and at J to 3 bases, leaving 4 bases not matched to a gene. CDR3 sequence (DNA): TGTGCCAGCAGCTCTACAGGGGGCGTCTACAATGAGCAGTTCTTC. It codes for CASSSTGGVYNEQFF.

This chain links TRBV2 with TRBJ2-2; TRBD1 or TRBD2 may be the D gene (5 bases each). V was shortened by 6 bases and J by 4 bases, with 15 bases between the two germline ends. CDR1 SNHLY and CDR2 FYNNEI come from the germline V gene. This CDR3 is built from 15 residues. The CDR3 nucleotides read TGTGCCAGCAGGGGACCGACAGTTACCACCGGGGAGCTGTTTTTT. Its protein is CASRGPTVTTGELFF.

This rearrangement joins TRBV20-1 to TRBJ1-1, with 8 nucleotides matching TRBD1. The CDR3 loop spans 11 amino acids. Trimming cost V 6 bases and J 6 bases; bases outside gene matches: 3. From germline, CDR1 is DFQATT and CDR2 SNEGSKA (reference sequence). In DNA, the CDR3 is TGCAGTGCCCAGGACAGGGCTGAAGCTTTCTTT. Translated: CSAQDRAEAFF.

The rearrangement links TRBV3-1 (or the pseudogene TRBV3-2) to TRBJ2-3; tentative D call: TRBD1 (6 bases). Trimming removed 2 bases at V and 0 bases at J, with 9 bases between. The CDR3 contains 15 residues. The germline V gene has CDR1 LGHDT and CDR2 YNNKEL (reference sequence). CDR3 protein: CASSQRDISTDTQYF. The CDR3 DNA reads TGTGCCAGCAGCCAACGGGACATTAGCACAGATACGCAGTATTTT.

This chain links TRBV7-9 with TRBJ2-5, with D perhaps TRBD1 (6 bases). The CDR3 contains 17 residues. CDR1 and CDR2 from the germline V gene are SEHNR and FQNEAQ (reference sequence). Trimming pared 4 bases from V and 2 bases from J, leaving 20 bases between. CDR3 DNA: TGTGCCAGCAGCTCGATAGGCGACAGGAGGAGACAAGAGACCCAGTACTTC. This sequence encodes CASSSIGDRRRQETQYF.

The gene calls are TRBV6-5 and TRBJ2-7, with 7 bases identical to TRBD2. Trimming took 10 bases from V and 0 from J; bases not matched to a gene: 9. This CDR3 comprises 14 residues. Per germline, CDR1 MNHEY and CDR2 SVGAGI. The CDR3 loop is CATAETGGSYEQYF. The CDR3 DNA sequence: TGTGCCACCGCGGAGACGGGGGGCTCCTACGAGCAGTACTTC.

The chain recombines TRBV5-4 with TRBJ2-1; 11 positions match TRBD1. The CDR3 runs 19 residues. CDR1 and CDR2 from the germline V gene are SGHNT and YYREEE (reference sequence). J lost 6 bases, V lost 7 bases, and 21 bases had no gene match. The CDR3 coding sequence is TGTGCCAGCGGACGGACAGGGGGCGAACCCACCGAGGGGAGCAATGAGCAGTTCTTC. It specifies CASGRTGGEPTEGSNEQFF.

The table lists this clone with a few counts. The V gene is TRBV15, the J gene TRBJ1-1; D remains unclear. V was cut by 6 bases and J by 1 base, with 3 bases left in between. Germline CDR1 and CDR2: LNHNV and YYDKDF (reference sequence). The CDR3 totals 11 residues. The CDR3 loop reads CATRTNTEAFF. CDR3 bases: TGTGCCACCAGGACGAACACTGAAGCTTTCTTT.

The CDR3 loop is CSASKGDTEAFF. CDR3 DNA sequence: TGCAGTGCTAGTAAGGGGGACACTGAAGCTTTCTTT. The rearrangement joins TRBV20-1 to TRBJ1-1; TRBD1 might be the D (6 bases). From germline, CDR1 is DFQATT and CDR2 SNEGSKA (reference sequence). The CDR3 spans 12 residues. V was cut by 3 bases and J by 3 bases, with 8 bases left in between.

This clone was seen a single time. The CDR3 here is CASRTAPGWGTGELFF. The CDR3 DNA follows: TGTGCCAGCAGGACTGCCCCGGGCTGGGGCACCGGGGAGCTGTTTTTT. The chain employs TRBV2 and TRBJ2-2, with D uncertain. The CDR3 is 16 residues long. Per the germline V gene, CDR1 is SNHLY and CDR2 is FYNNEI. Trimming stripped 6 bases from V and 4 bases from J, with 18 bases between.

The rearrangement uses TRBV2 and TRBJ1-3; D uncertain. CDR1 is SNHLY, CDR2 FYNNEI, per germline. Trimming left V 7 bases short and J 0 bases short, with 10 bases between. This CDR3 comprises 14 residues. CDR3 bases: TGTGCCAGCACCTGGGTGAGCTCTGGAAACACCATATATTTT. Its protein is CASTWVSSGNTIYF.

The J gene is TRBJ2-7, the V gene TRBV12-3 or TRBV12-4; D assignment may be TRBD1 or TRBD2 (5 bases each). CDR3 length: 12 amino acids. The germline V and J ends were trimmed by 3 bases and 5 bases, with 8 bases remaining between them. CDR3 in DNA: TGTGCCAGCAGTTTTTGGGGGAACGAGCAGTACTTC. Its translation is CASSFWGNEQYF.

CDR3 DNA: TGCGCCAGCAGCGACCCCGGGACAGGGGATGACGAGCAGTACTTC. Its protein is CASSDPGTGDDEQYF. The chain uses TRBV5-1 and TRBJ2-7; 10 nucleotides match TRBD1. V lost 4 bases to trimming and J lost 5 bases; unmatched junction nucleotides: 9. The germline V gene has CDR1 SGHRS and CDR2 YFSETQ. The CDR3 length is 15 residues.

The chain has TRBV29-1 and TRBJ1-1; a possible D gene is TRBD1 (5 bases). There are 14 residues in the CDR3. Trimming pared 7 bases from V and 3 bases from J, leaving 18 bases between. Germline loops: CDR1 SQVTM, CDR2 ANQGSEA. This chain's CDR3 is CSARGWGSDTEAFF. The CDR3 DNA sequence: TGCAGCGCCCGCGGGTGGGGGTCGGACACTGAAGCTTTCTTT.